The source of this T cell receptor beta chain is a study of blood T cell repertoires in COVID-19. Overall study: Nucleic acid was either cDNA or gDNA, and it came from T cells, B-cell-depleted T cells, or PBMCs.

The CDR3 covers 13 residues. Deletions cut 2 bases from V and 5 bases from J, with 9 bases between. From germline, CDR1 is WSHSY and CDR2 SAAADI. The protocol was immunoSEQ multiplex PCR, while the TCRdb copy is restricted to in-frame clones and leaves out a portion. Here the sample spans roughly 250,000 clones, 70% to 90% being singletons. The Seattle patients joined while their infection was active and were tracked longitudinally afterward. Sequences were obtained from peripheral blood. V usage is TRBV10-2 and J usage is TRBJ1-1, with D possibly being TRBD1 (6 bases). The TCR sequence derives from a human donor with COVID-19, enrolled during active disease. The donor label of this sample is uncertain. The CDR3 DNA is TGCGCCAGCAGTGAGATAAGGGGGACTGAAGCTTTCTTT. Translated, it gives CASSEIRGTEAFF.